Here is one T cell receptor (beta chain) with its context. Clinical history as reported by participants underpinned cohort assignment. Cohort 3 recovered donors had two negative PCRs, clearance, or symptom resolution. These data are taken from a study of blood T cell repertoires in COVID-19. Germline V gene data show CDR1 as MGHRA and CDR2 as YSYEKL. Between the trimmed V and J ends, which lost 1 base and 4 bases, there was a span of 7 bases. This CDR3 region has 13 residues. How the authors handled the data: Amplifying reference gene primers gave estimates of nucleated cell counts. TCRdb keeps only in-frame clones here, not all; method: immunoSEQ multiplex PCR. V and J calls plus clone size are reproduced from that table; the DNA served to infer D and trimming. The sample includes about 310,000 clones, 89% of them seen just once.

The sequence was collected from a man in his 60s who had recovered from COVID-19. This rearrangement joins TRBV4-1 to TRBJ1-1; D call uncertain. Source material: PBMCs or T cells enriched from blood (not recorded which). The CDR3 bases are TGCGCCAGCAGCCAAGTATACGGCACTGAAGCTTTCTTT. The encoded protein is CASSQVYGTEAFF.